This T cell receptor beta chain was found in a study of blood T cells in healthy people across ages. A sample-barcoded 5' primer and a J-beta primer mix were used in a second PCR of about 6 to 12 cycles. TCRdb reanalysed the 5' RACE reads using MiXCR and keeps one entry per CDR3 protein. This sample carries under 2,000,000 distinct CDR3 sequences, just under 50% of them seen once, and the ten largest clones take less than 2.5%. Trimming took off 3 bases at V and 0 bases at J, with 8 bases between the two ends. CDR1 is DFQATT and CDR2 is SNEGSKA in the germline V gene (reference sequence). The length of the CDR3 is 13 residues. Collection of 9.5 to 10 milliliters of peripheral blood was performed for each donor.

The origin of this receptor is a middle-aged woman in good health. The sample taken for sequencing was blood. V and J are TRBV20-1 and TRBJ1-1; D unclear. The CDR3 is CSASRTLNTEAFF. CDR3 in DNA: TGCAGTGCTAGTAGGACTTTGAACACTGAAGCTTTCTTT.